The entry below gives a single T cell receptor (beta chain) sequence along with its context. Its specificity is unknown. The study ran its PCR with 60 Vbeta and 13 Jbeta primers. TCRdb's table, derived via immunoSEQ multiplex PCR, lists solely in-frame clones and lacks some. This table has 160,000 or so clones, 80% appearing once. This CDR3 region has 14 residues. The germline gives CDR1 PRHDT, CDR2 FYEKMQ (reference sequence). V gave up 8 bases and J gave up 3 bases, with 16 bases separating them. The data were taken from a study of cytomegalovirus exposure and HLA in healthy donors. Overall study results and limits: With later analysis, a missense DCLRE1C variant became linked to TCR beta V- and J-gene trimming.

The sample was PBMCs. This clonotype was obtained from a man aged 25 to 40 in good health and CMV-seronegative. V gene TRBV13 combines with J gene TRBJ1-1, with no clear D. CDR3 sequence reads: CASWSSHRDTEAFF. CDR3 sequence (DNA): TGTGCCAGCTGGAGCTCCCATCGGGACACTGAAGCTTTCTTT.